This TCR beta chain originates from a study of blood T cell repertoires in COVID-19. Profiling relied on immunoSEQ multiplex PCR, and the TCRdb table lists in-frame clones only, not all of them. The data contain about 300,000 clones, about 90% of them singletons. Per the germline V gene, CDR1 is MNHEY and CDR2 is SVGAGI. CDR3 length: 13 amino acids. V lost 5 bases, J lost 4 bases, and 1 base stayed unmatched. In assigning cohorts, the study relied on participant-reported clinical history. The sequence was obtained from a woman between 50 and 59 years old who had been exposed to COVID-19. The chain couples TRBV6-5 to TRBJ2-3; 9 bases fit TRBD1. The specimen was PBMCs or T cells enriched from blood (not recorded which). The CDR3 here is CASSRDRADTQYF. CDR3 nucleotide sequence: TGTGCCAGCAGTCGGGACAGGGCAGATACGCAGTATTTT.